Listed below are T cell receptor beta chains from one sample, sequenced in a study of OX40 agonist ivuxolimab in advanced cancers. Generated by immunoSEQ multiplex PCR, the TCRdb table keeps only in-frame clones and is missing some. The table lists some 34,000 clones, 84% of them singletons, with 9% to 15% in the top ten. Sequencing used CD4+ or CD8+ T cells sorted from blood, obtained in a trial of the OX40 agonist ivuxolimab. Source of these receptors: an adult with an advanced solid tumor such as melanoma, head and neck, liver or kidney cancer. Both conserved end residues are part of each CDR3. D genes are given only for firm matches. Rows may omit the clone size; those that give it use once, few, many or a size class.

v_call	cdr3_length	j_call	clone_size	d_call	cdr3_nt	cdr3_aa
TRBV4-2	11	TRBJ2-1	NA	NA	TGTGCCAGCAGCCAAGGGAATGAGCAGTTCTTC	CASSQGNEQFF
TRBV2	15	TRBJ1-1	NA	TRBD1	TGTGCCAGCAGAGAGCACTCCGGGACAGTCTCTGAAGCTTTCTTT	CASREHSGTVSEAFF
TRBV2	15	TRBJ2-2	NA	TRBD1	TGTGCCAGCCAGTCCGGGACAGTAAACACCGGGGAGCTGTTTTTT	CASQSGTVNTGELFF
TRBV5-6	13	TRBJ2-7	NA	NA	TGTGCCAGCAGCTTGACTGTCACCTACGAGCAGTACTTC	CASSLTVTYEQYF
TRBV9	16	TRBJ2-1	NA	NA	TGTGCCAGCAGCACTCCTCTGGGACTCGTGGGCAATGAGCAGTTCTTC	CASSTPLGLVGNEQFF
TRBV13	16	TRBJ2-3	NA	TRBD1	TGTGCCAGCAGCATTACCGGGACAGGGACCACAGATACGCAGTATTTT	CASSITGTGTTDTQYF
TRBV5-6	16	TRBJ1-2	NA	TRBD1	TGTGCCAGCAGCTGGGGAACAGGGGCCGTTAACTATGGCTACACCTTC	CASSWGTGAVNYGYTF
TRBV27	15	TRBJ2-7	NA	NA	TGTGCCAGCAGCAAATCGGACAGTGGACTTTACGAGCAGTACTTC	CASSKSDSGLYEQYF
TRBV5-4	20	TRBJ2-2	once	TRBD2	TGTGCCAGCAGCCCAGGACTAGCGGGGGCCATAAAACCGAACACCGGGGAGCTGTTTTTT	CASSPGLAGAIKPNTGELFF
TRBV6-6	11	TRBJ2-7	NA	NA	TGTGCCAGCAGATTCCTTTACGAGCAGTACTTC	CASRFLYEQYF
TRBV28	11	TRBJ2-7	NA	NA	TGTGCCAGCAGTTTCAGCGGCGAGCAGTACTTC	CASSFSGEQYF
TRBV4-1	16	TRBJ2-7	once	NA	TGCGCCAGCAGCCCAAGGGATCCAGGTCTCTCCTACGAGCAGTACTTC	CASSPRDPGLSYEQYF
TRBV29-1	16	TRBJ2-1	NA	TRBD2	TGCAGCGTTGGAGGACTAGCGGGACTTCAATACAATGAGCAGTTCTTC	CSVGGLAGLQYNEQFF